Following are 31 T cell receptor beta chains from one sample sequenced in a study of blood T cell repertoires in COVID-19. The data were produced by immunoSEQ multiplex PCR, yet TCRdb's version contains in-frame clones alone and is incomplete. The repertoire has around 700,000 clones, 80% to 90% of them found once; the top ten carry roughly 0.25%. The sample consisted of peripheral blood. These receptors came from a woman aged 18-30 years with acute or convalescent COVID-19.

The count of this clone is one. The CDR3: CASSQGTSRRETQYF. The CDR3, as DNA: TGTGCCAGCAGCCAAGGGACTAGCCGGAGGGAGACCCAGTACTTC. The chain is built from TRBV4-2 and TRBJ2-5; 8 nucleotides match TRBD2. The germline V gene has CDR1 LGHNA and CDR2 YNFKEQ. CDR3 length: 15 amino acids. V lost 1 base, J lost 5 bases, and 6 bases stayed unmatched.

This chain joins TRBV9 and TRBJ1-3; 7 nucleotides agree with TRBD1. V gave up 4 bases and J gave up 0 bases; unmatched junction bases: 10. The CDR3 has 17 residues. Germline assignment: CDR1 SGDLS and CDR2 YYNGEE. The CDR3 region is CASSPRRGQISGNTIYF. CDR3 coding DNA: TGTGCCAGCAGCCCACGAAGGGGGCAGATCTCTGGAAACACCATATATTTT.

The chain couples TRBV5-1 to TRBJ2-2; TRBD1 aligns across 10 bases. CDR3 length: 18 amino acids. Looked up from germline, CDR1 is SGHRS and CDR2 is YFSETQ. V was pared by 4 bases and J by 4 bases, with 13 bases of the junction left unmatched. CDR3 coding DNA: TGCGCCAGCAGCGTCTTGGCGGGGACAGGGGCTCTCACCGGGGAGCTGTTTTTT. Protein product: CASSVLAGTGALTGELFF.

This rearrangement joins TRBV3-1 (or the pseudogene TRBV3-2) to TRBJ1-6, with D unclear. The CDR3 is made up of 15 amino acids. V was cut by 0 bases and J by 10 bases, with 13 bases left in between. Germline CDR1 is LGHDT and CDR2 is YNNKEL (reference sequence). The CDR3 here is CASSQDWLRESPLHF. CDR3 sequence (DNA): TGTGCCAGCAGCCAAGATTGGCTACGGGAGTCACCCCTCCACTTT.

The chain carries TRBV5-1 and TRBJ1-2; TRBD1 agrees at 7 bases. V was pared by 2 bases and J by 0 bases, with 7 bases of the junction left unmatched. In germline, CDR1 is SGHRS, CDR2 YFSETQ. The CDR3 runs 16 residues. The DNA for the CDR3 is TGCGCCAGCAGCTTCCCCTGGACAGGAGCTAACTATGGCTACACCTTC. It yields the protein CASSFPWTGANYGYTF.

This sequence joins TRBV5-1 and TRBJ1-1, with D possibly being TRBD1 (5 bases). Trimming removed 0 bases at V and 4 bases at J, with 13 bases between. This CDR3 has 15 residues. Per the germline V gene, CDR1 is SGHRS and CDR2 is YFSETQ. This CDR3 is CASSLVGGLVTEAFF. The CDR3 DNA reads TGCGCCAGCAGCTTGGTCGGGGGGTTAGTCACTGAAGCTTTCTTT.

J is TRBJ1-2 and V is TRBV6-5, with D unclear. The V end was cut by 2 bases, the J end by 0 bases, with 10 bases between. The CDR3 is 15 amino acids. From germline, CDR1 is MNHEY and CDR2 SVGAGI. The CDR3 here is CASSYGSSANYGYTF. The CDR3 region has the DNA TGTGCCAGCAGTTACGGGAGCTCAGCTAACTATGGCTACACCTTC.

V is TRBV5-1 and J is TRBJ1-2, with 8 bases that match TRBD1. Germline loops: CDR1 SGHRS, CDR2 YFSETQ. The V and J ends lost 1 base and 7 bases, in that order; junction bases with no gene match: 6. The CDR3 runs 14 residues. The CDR3 spells CASSLYQGAGGYTF. CDR3 bases: TGCGCCAGCAGCTTGTACCAGGGGGCAGGTGGCTACACCTTC.

The chain links TRBV10-3 to TRBJ2-7, with a weak D call TRBD2 (6 bases). This CDR3 comprises 15 residues. The germline gives CDR1 ENHRY, CDR2 SYGVKD. The germline V and J ends were trimmed by 4 bases and 2 bases, with 15 bases remaining between them. In DNA form, the CDR3 reads TGTGCCATCAGTGCCCCCGGGACTGCCCCCTACGAGCAGTACTTC. Its protein is CAISAPGTAPYEQYF.

V is TRBV5-6 and J is TRBJ1-1, with 7 bases fitting TRBD1. V trimming: 6 bases; J trimming: 5 bases; junction bases outside the gene matches: 25. The CDR3 consists of 19 residues. Germline lookup yields CDR1 SGHDT and CDR2 YYEEEE. The DNA of the CDR3 is TGTGCCAGCATAAAAAACAGGGGCGATGCAGTAGTTTTGAGGACTGAAGCTTTCTTT. Amino acids: CASIKNRGDAVVLRTEAFF.

The chain joins TRBV9 to TRBJ1-1; 7 nucleotides agree with TRBD1. The CDR3 is made up of 13 amino acids. Germline CDR1 SGDLS, CDR2 YYNGEE. With V trimmed by 0 bases and J by 9 bases, 5 bases remained unmatched. The CDR3 sequence is CASSVVRDSKAFF. The CDR3 nucleotides read TGTGCCAGCAGCGTAGTTAGGGACAGCAAAGCTTTCTTT.

The CDR3, as DNA: TGCAGCGTTGCGGGACAAGCCTACGAGCAGTACTTC. This codes for CSVAGQAYEQYF. The chain recombines TRBV29-1 with TRBJ2-7; possible D gene TRBD1, 6 bases. V was cut by 4 bases and J by 2 bases, with 9 bases left in between. There are 12 residues in the CDR3. From germline, CDR1 is SQVTM and CDR2 ANQGSEA.

The chain links TRBV28 to TRBJ1-4; no definite D call. CDR1 is MDHEN and CDR2 is SYDVKM in the germline V gene. This CDR3 has 13 amino acids. Trimming took 3 bases from V and 8 from J, leaving 10 bases between them. In DNA, the CDR3 is TGTGCCAGCAGTTTGGGGAGTGGGGAAAAACTGTTTTTT. Its translation: CASSLGSGEKLFF.

The chain is built from TRBV28 and TRBJ1-2, with 9 bases lining up with TRBD1. CDR3 length: 21 residues. Germline values: CDR1 MDHEN, CDR2 SYDVKM. V dropped 10 bases and J dropped 1; count of bases not matched to a gene: 28. The CDR3 is CATPRSTGQGKGVGRNYGYTF. DNA for the CDR3: TGTGCCACCCCTCGATCCACGGGACAGGGAAAGGGAGTTGGTCGTAACTATGGCTACACCTTC.

The chain links TRBV19 to TRBJ1-2; a weak D match, TRBD1 (5 bases). The V end lost 3 bases, the J end lost 5 bases, and 19 bases lay between the germline ends. The CDR3 sequence is 16 residues long. Per the germline V gene, CDR1 is LNHDA and CDR2 is SQIVND (reference sequence). CDR3 bases: TGTGCCAGTAGTATTCTCTCGCGGGGCCAGGCTTATGGCTACACCTTC. It yields the protein CASSILSRGQAYGYTF. The full variable domain, completed using reference TRBV19 and TRBJ1-2, is DGGITQSPKYLFRKEGQNVTLSCEQNLNHDAMYWYRQDPGQGLRLIYYSQIVNDFQKGDIAEGYSVSREKKESFPLTVTSAQKNPTAFYLCASSILSRGQAYGYTFGSGTRLTVV.

The V and J genes are TRBV24-1 and TRBJ2-1, with D perhaps matching TRBD2 (7 bases). The CDR3 contains 14 residues. V was pared by 5 bases and J by 7 bases, with 14 bases between. Germline V gene sequence: CDR1 KGHDR, CDR2 SFDVKD. This chain's CDR3 is CATSGLGGPNEQFF. CDR3 DNA: TGTGCCACCAGTGGGCTGGGGGGGCCAAATGAGCAGTTCTTC.

In this sample, this clone turned up once. The chain links TRBV14 to TRBJ2-3; a weak D match, TRBD1 (5 bases). Germline CDR1 and CDR2: SGHDN and FVKESK. This CDR3 contains 15 residues. Trimming took off 1 base at V and 5 bases at J, with 13 bases between the two ends. In nucleotides, the CDR3 is TGTGCCAGCAGCCAAGGACAGTCGGTAGAAGATACGCAGTATTTT. Amino acids: CASSQGQSVEDTQYF.

In nucleotides, the CDR3 is TGTGCCAGCAGTGACTCGACAAACAATGAGCAGTTCTTC. This sequence encodes CASSDSTNNEQFF. The chain uses TRBV6-4 and TRBJ2-1; D not certain. The CDR3 consists of 13 residues. V lost 0 bases to trimming and J lost 5 bases, with 5 bases between them. Germline V gene lookup returns CDR1 MRHNA and CDR2 SNTAGT.

The V and J genes are TRBV2 and TRBJ1-3; no firm D call. Germline loops: CDR1 SNHLY, CDR2 FYNNEI. The CDR3 is 15 amino acids. Trimming took off 2 bases at V and 2 bases at J, with 10 bases between the two ends. The CDR3 DNA is TGTGCCAGCAGTGAAAGGTGGGCTGCTGGAAACACCATATATTTT. As protein: CASSERWAAGNTIYF.

The J gene is TRBJ2-2, the V gene TRBV6-6; D may be TRBD1 (6 bases). Germline assignment: CDR1 MNHNY and CDR2 SVGAGI (reference sequence). The CDR3 runs 13 residues. Trimming left V 10 bases short and J 7 bases short, with 16 bases between. The CDR3 coding sequence is TGTGCCACCCCAGGGGAGCAGAACGGGGAGCTGTTTTTT. This encodes CATPGEQNGELFF.

V gene TRBV15 combines with J gene TRBJ1-2; D is unclear. This CDR3 has 13 residues. The germline V and J ends were trimmed by 9 bases and 6 bases, with 17 bases remaining between them. Per the germline V gene, CDR1 is LNHNV and CDR2 is YYDKDF (reference sequence). CDR3 protein: CATRPGLLDGYTF. The CDR3 bases are TGTGCCACGAGACCGGGGTTACTGGATGGCTACACCTTC.

The V and J genes are TRBV6-5 and TRBJ2-7; TRBD1 is a possible D gene (6 bases). Trimming shortened V by 6 bases and J by 5 bases, and 17 bases separated the two germline ends. CDR1 is MNHEY, CDR2 SVGAGI, per germline. The CDR3 covers 14 residues. CDR3 in amino acids: CASRPTGTRNEQYF. The CDR3, as DNA: TGTGCCAGCAGGCCTACAGGGACCCGGAACGAGCAGTACTTC.

J is TRBJ2-3 and V is TRBV7-9, with D hard to call. CDR1 is SEHNR and CDR2 is FQNEAQ in the germline V gene (reference sequence). The CDR3 runs 11 residues. V was pared by 6 bases and J by 6 bases, with 7 bases between. This CDR3 reads CASRMRDTQYF. As DNA, the CDR3 is TGTGCCAGCAGAATGAGGGATACGCAGTATTTT.

This chain links TRBV14 with TRBJ2-7; TRBD1 agrees at 8 bases. Germline-derived CDR1 and CDR2 are SGHDN and FVKESK. Trimming cost V 1 base and J 2 bases; bases outside gene matches: 4. The CDR3 loop spans 15 amino acids. CDR3 loop: CASSQAQGVPYEQYF. For the CDR3, the DNA is TGTGCCAGCAGCCAAGCACAGGGGGTCCCCTACGAGCAGTACTTC.

This chain connects TRBV5-5 to TRBJ1-2, with 12 bases that match TRBD1. The CDR3 is 17 residues long. V trimming: 4 bases; J trimming: 6 bases; junction bases outside the gene matches: 13. The germline CDR1 and CDR2 sequences are SGHKS and YYEKEE (reference sequence). CDR3 sequence reads: CASSHKVWRDRGHGYTF. CDR3 nucleotides: TGTGCCAGCAGCCACAAGGTTTGGAGGGACAGGGGGCATGGCTACACCTTC.

The V gene is TRBV9, the J gene TRBJ1-6; 7 nucleotides line up with TRBD1. This CDR3 has 15 residues. The germline V gene has CDR1 SGDLS and CDR2 YYNGEE. V lost 0 bases to trimming and J lost 9 bases; unmatched junction nucleotides: 6. The CDR3 loop reads CASSVDTGARSPLHF. For the CDR3, the DNA is TGTGCCAGCAGCGTAGATACAGGGGCGCGTTCACCCCTCCACTTT.

This chain connects TRBV10-3 to TRBJ2-1; maybe TRBD2 (5 bases). Germline values: CDR1 ENHRY, CDR2 SYGVKD. CDR3 length: 14 amino acids. V lost 10 bases and J 0 bases, leaving 13 bases between the germline ends. The DNA of the CDR3 is TGTGCCACCTCATCGGGAAGCTCCTACAATGAGCAGTTCTTC. Amino acid sequence: CATSSGSSYNEQFF.

This sequence joins TRBV29-1 and TRBJ2-7; 8 bases are shared with TRBD1. Germline CDR1 reads SQVTM; CDR2 reads ANQGSEA. Trimming took 5 bases from V and 0 from J; bases not matched to a gene: 6. The CDR3 is made up of 14 amino acids. CDR3: CSVTGQEISYEQYF. The CDR3 nucleotides are TGCAGCGTTACGGGACAGGAGATCTCCTACGAGCAGTACTTC.

The chain joins TRBV11-2 to TRBJ1-1, with D unclear. V was clipped by 0 bases and J by 1 base, with 12 bases between them. There are 16 residues in the CDR3. The germline V gene has CDR1 SGHAT and CDR2 FQNNGV. The CDR3 sequence is CASSLETYAANTEAFF. The CDR3 DNA reads as TGTGCCAGCAGCTTAGAGACTTACGCGGCGAACACTGAAGCTTTCTTT. The complete variable domain, with remaining parts taken from reference TRBV11-2 and TRBJ1-1, reads EAGVAQSPRYKIIEKRQSVAFWCNPISGHATLYWYQQILGQGPKLLIQFQNNGVVDDSQLPKDRFSAERLKGVDSTLKIQPAKLEDSAVYLCASSLETYAANTEAFFGQGTRLTVV.

V and J are TRBV4-1 and TRBJ1-2, with 8 bases that match TRBD1. With V trimmed by 4 bases and J by 4 bases, 5 bases remained unmatched. The germline CDR1 and CDR2 sequences are MGHRA and YSYEKL. The CDR3 contains 14 residues. CDR3 nucleotides: TGCGCCAGCAGCCGTTACAGGGGGTCCTATGGCTACACCTTC. Its translation is CASSRYRGSYGYTF.

This rearrangement joins TRBV5-5 to TRBJ2-3, with D perhaps matching TRBD1 (6 bases). The CDR3 loop spans 15 amino acids. Trimming pared 4 bases from V and 5 bases from J, leaving 17 bases between. Germline V gene data show CDR1 as SGHKS and CDR2 as YYEKEE (reference sequence). The chain's CDR3 is CASSTPRTARDTQYF. For the CDR3, the DNA is TGTGCCAGCAGCACCCCCAGGACAGCGCGAGATACGCAGTATTTT.